A selection of T cell receptor beta chains follows, all from one sample in a study of T cell changes during pregnancy in multiple sclerosis. The table came from immunoSEQ multiplex PCR; TCRdb's copy has only in-frame clones and leaves some out. Of nearly 60,000 clones listed, roughly nine tenths are singletons. Sample: CD4+ T cells from peripheral blood mononuclear cells, taken after pregnancy. The receptors come from a female donor in good health, enrolled as a control in a pregnancy study. CDR3s include the opening cysteine and the closing phenylalanine or tryptophan. D genes are given only for firm matches.

v_gene: TRBV28; j_gene: TRBJ2-7; d_gene: TRBD1; CDR3aa: CASSSSPGTGDSYEQYF
v_gene: TRBV4-3; j_gene: TRBJ2-6; d_gene: TRBD1; CDR3aa: CASSPGQVVANSGANVLTF
v_gene: TRBV4-3; j_gene: TRBJ2-3; d_gene: .; CDR3aa: CASSQDPMGRRTDTQYF
v_gene: TRBV29-1; j_gene: TRBJ2-5; d_gene: TRBD2; CDR3aa: CSVSSGGESKTQYF
v_gene: TRBV5-1; j_gene: TRBJ1-1; d_gene: TRBD1; CDR3aa: CASSFAGDRGRRAFF
v_gene: TRBV6-5; j_gene: TRBJ1-2; d_gene: TRBD1; CDR3aa: CASSYMAGGLNGYTF
v_gene: TRBV7-6; j_gene: TRBJ1-1; d_gene: .; CDR3aa: CASSSRFRGAPAFF
v_gene: TRBV18; j_gene: TRBJ1-5; d_gene: TRBD1; CDR3aa: CASSQGDGNQPQHF
v_gene: TRBV15; j_gene: TRBJ1-1; d_gene: .; CDR3aa: CATARGHLNTEAFF
v_gene: TRBV29-1; j_gene: TRBJ1-1; d_gene: TRBD1; CDR3aa: CSVLRDRNTEAFF
v_gene: TRBV6-5; j_gene: TRBJ1-5; d_gene: .; CDR3aa: CASRPLGGSNQPQHF
v_gene: TRBV25-1; j_gene: TRBJ1-1; d_gene: .; CDR3aa: CASSERVNTEAFF
v_gene: TRBV5-1; j_gene: TRBJ2-2; d_gene: TRBD2; CDR3aa: CASSLALSGGTGELFF
v_gene: TRBV7-3; j_gene: TRBJ2-1; d_gene: TRBD2; CDR3aa: CASSLRVTSGTYNEQFF
v_gene: TRBV5-1; j_gene: TRBJ1-1; d_gene: TRBD1; CDR3aa: CASSWGQGETEAFF
v_gene: TRBV30; j_gene: TRBJ2-7; d_gene: TRBD1; CDR3aa: CAWSPLGTGRGEQYF
v_gene: TRBV5-6; j_gene: TRBJ2-5; d_gene: .; CDR3aa: CASSQIGGVQETQYF
v_gene: TRBV25-1; j_gene: TRBJ1-1; d_gene: .; CDR3aa: CASSKGVREAFF
v_gene: TRBV30; j_gene: TRBJ2-7; d_gene: TRBD1; CDR3aa: CAWMRDRGHEQYF
v_gene: TRBV7-3; j_gene: TRBJ1-1; d_gene: TRBD1; CDR3aa: CASSLDRANTEAFF
v_gene: TRBV5-4; j_gene: TRBJ1-2; d_gene: .; CDR3aa: CASSRTGGRINYGYTF
v_gene: TRBV7-9; j_gene: TRBJ1-1; d_gene: .; CDR3aa: CASSGGLNTEAFF
v_gene: TRBV5-6; j_gene: TRBJ2-7; d_gene: .; CDR3aa: CAHGGGSHYEQYF
v_gene: TRBV7-3; j_gene: TRBJ2-7; d_gene: TRBD2; CDR3aa: CASSLGTGTSGYEQYF
v_gene: TRBV10-3; j_gene: TRBJ2-3; d_gene: TRBD2; CDR3aa: CAISERSGGAVDTQYF
v_gene: TRBV9; j_gene: TRBJ1-2; d_gene: TRBD1; CDR3aa: CASSVTPRDRGLYGYTF